The 28 T cell receptor beta chains listed next were all sequenced from one sample in a study of low-dose radiotherapy and immunotherapy resistance in tumors. As for time point: before trial treatment. A roughly 20-cycle PCR with a constant-region primer and V-primer adapter amplified TCRs. TCRdb ran MiXCR on the reads and lists one entry per CDR3 protein. The table includes about 47,000 distinct CDR3 sequences, 10% to 15% detected once. The material sequenced was PBMCs, taken before treatment. These receptors came from a female donor with ovarian cancer.

The chain combines TRBV19 with TRBJ2-1, with D possibly being TRBD1 (6 bases). This CDR3 spans 16 amino acids. In germline, CDR1 is LNHDA, CDR2 SQIVND (reference sequence). The V end was cut by 6 bases, the J end by 2 bases, with 17 bases between. For the CDR3, the DNA is TGTGCCAGTAGCTCGGACGCGGACAGCCCCTACAATGAGCAGTTCTTC. Translated: CASSSDADSPYNEQFF.

This clonotype has just a few counts. V and J are TRBV6-5 and TRBJ2-1; D might be TRBD1 (6 bases). The CDR3 is 17 residues long. Per germline, CDR1 MNHEY and CDR2 SVGAGI. Trimming stripped 0 bases from V and 4 bases from J, with 16 bases between. The CDR3 reads CASSYSGTGSPYNEQFF. The CDR3 bases are TGTGCCAGCAGTTACTCGGGTACAGGGTCCCCGTACAATGAGCAGTTCTTC.

This clonotype has a count of ten or more. The chain links TRBV6-5 to TRBJ2-7; possible D gene TRBD2, 6 bases. V was clipped by 2 bases and J by 1 base, with 12 bases between them. Germline values: CDR1 MNHEY, CDR2 SVGAGI. The CDR3 covers 15 residues. The CDR3 nucleotides are TGTGCCAGCAGTTACGGAGGGGAAGGTTCCTACGAGCAGTACTTC. Encoded protein: CASSYGGEGSYEQYF.

This clonotype has ten or more counts. V is TRBV5-1 and J is TRBJ2-7; 10 nucleotides agree with TRBD2. Per the germline V gene, CDR1 is SGHRS and CDR2 is YFSETQ. J was trimmed by 7 bases and V by 4 bases; bases with no gene match: 11. CDR3 size: 15 residues. The CDR3 DNA follows: TGCGCCAGCAGCGGTTCGGCTAGCGGGAGACAAGAGCAGTACTTC. Translated, it gives CASSGSASGRQEQYF.

This clonotype was recorded at least ten times. The rearrangement joins TRBV10-3 to TRBJ1-1; D unresolved. The V end lost 0 bases, the J end lost 2 bases, and 16 bases lay between the germline ends. The CDR3 spans 17 residues. Germline loops: CDR1 ENHRY, CDR2 SYGVKD. CDR3 region: CAISESSRIPYNTEAFF. DNA for the CDR3: TGTGCCATCAGTGAGTCTAGCAGGATTCCGTATAACACTGAAGCTTTCTTT.

The gene calls are TRBV20-1 and TRBJ1-3; D unclear. V was trimmed by 6 bases and J by 2 bases, leaving 11 bases between them. The germline V gene has CDR1 DFQATT and CDR2 SNEGSKA (reference sequence). The CDR3 is 13 residues long. The CDR3 DNA is TGCAGTGCCTCGAGCGGTGCTGGAAACACCATATATTTT. It encodes CSASSGAGNTIYF.

This chain connects TRBV12-3 or TRBV12-4 to TRBJ2-5; 11 bases match TRBD2. After removal of 2 bases from V and 7 bases from J, the junction contained 6 bases not matched to a gene. The CDR3 consists of 15 residues. CDR3 DNA: TGTGCCAGCAGTTTACTTAGCGGGGGGGTGGGGACCCAGTACTTC. This translates into CASSLLSGGVGTQYF.

This clonotype has at least ten counts. J is TRBJ2-5 and V is TRBV5-1; TRBD2 aligns across 13 bases. The trim removed 7 bases at V and 6 bases at J, leaving 9 bases unmatched. The V gene's germline CDR1 is SGHRS and CDR2 YFSETQ. The CDR3 has 15 residues. This chain's CDR3 is CASRPLAGGPKTQYF. The CDR3 region has the DNA TGCGCCAGCCGACCACTAGCGGGAGGGCCTAAGACCCAGTACTTC.

This clonotype was recorded many times. The chain joins TRBV4-1 to TRBJ1-4; D uncertain. The CDR3 has 14 residues. Germline values: CDR1 MGHRA, CDR2 YSYEKL. Trimming left V 3 bases short and J 6 bases short, with 11 bases between. The CDR3 sequence: CASSHYLRDEKLFF. CDR3 DNA sequence: TGCGCCAGCAGCCACTACTTGAGGGATGAAAAACTGTTTTTT.

This clonotype has a count of ten or more. The chain links TRBV7-2 to TRBJ1-1; 7 bases align to TRBD1. Germline assignment: CDR1 SGHTA and CDR2 FQGNSA. This CDR3 has 14 amino acids. The ends lost 5 bases at V and 6 bases at J; junction bases unmatched: 9. CDR3 sequence: CASSLSGGISEAFF. The CDR3 region has the DNA TGTGCCAGCAGCCTATCAGGGGGGATCTCTGAAGCTTTCTTT.

This clonotype was observed many times. The V and J genes are TRBV3-1 and TRBJ1-1; D call uncertain. Germline V gives CDR1 LGHDT, CDR2 YNNKEL (reference sequence). The CDR3 covers 12 residues. V was clipped by 4 bases and J by 3 bases, with 6 bases between them. Here the CDR3 DNA reads TGTGCCAGCAGCCGGGTGGACACTGAAGCTTTCTTT. Protein: CASSRVDTEAFF.

The J gene is TRBJ2-3, the V gene TRBV11-2; D perhaps matches TRBD1 (5 bases). Germline values: CDR1 SGHAT, CDR2 FQNNGV. With 5 bases removed from V and 2 bases from J, the gap between germline ends came to 8 bases. This CDR3 is 13 amino acids long. CDR3 residues: CASSRQSTDTQYF. The CDR3 nucleotides read TGTGCCAGCAGCCGACAGTCCACAGATACGCAGTATTTT.

This clonotype was found many times. This chain connects TRBV6-5 to TRBJ1-4, with 7 bases identical to TRBD1. V trimming: 6 bases; J trimming: 8 bases; junction bases outside the gene matches: 6. Looked up from germline, CDR1 is MNHEY and CDR2 is SVGAGI. The CDR3 has 13 residues. The CDR3 bases are TGTGCCAGCAGCCGCAGGGGGGAGGAAAAACTGTTTTTT. Its translation: CASSRRGEEKLFF.

This clonotype was detected many times. J is TRBJ2-7 and V is TRBV20-1; possibly TRBD1 for D (5 bases). This CDR3 comprises 14 residues. The V end lost 2 bases, the J end lost 2 bases, and 13 bases lay between the germline ends. Germline V gives CDR1 DFQATT, CDR2 SNEGSKA (reference sequence). As DNA, the CDR3 is TGCAGTGCTAGATGGCAGGGTAGGGCCTACGAGCAGTACTTC. Protein product: CSARWQGRAYEQYF.

This clonotype was found many times. The chain is built from TRBV20-1 and TRBJ2-5; 11 nucleotides align to TRBD2. The CDR3 runs to 18 residues. Germline values: CDR1 DFQATT, CDR2 SNEGSKA (reference sequence). V shed 1 base, J shed 3 bases, and the junction held 13 bases outside the gene matches. The chain's CDR3 is CSARVAGGQIRGEETQYF. In nucleotides, the CDR3 is TGCAGTGCTAGAGTAGCGGGGGGGCAGATAAGGGGCGAAGAGACCCAGTACTTC.

This clonotype was seen repeatedly, ten times or more. The J gene is TRBJ2-7, the V gene TRBV26. TRBV26 counts as a pseudogene. CDR3 length equals 16 residues. The CDR3 DNA sequence: TGTGCCAGCAGCCGCCATAACGACCGATACCTAACCGAGCAGTACTTC. It translates to CASSRHNDRYLTEQYF.

This clonotype was seen at least ten times. The genes are TRBV6-2 or TRBV6-3 and TRBJ1-1; D gene uncertain. V was shortened by 6 bases and J by 2 bases, with 13 bases between the two germline ends. The germline gives CDR1 MNHEY, CDR2 SVGEGT. This CDR3 has 14 residues. The CDR3 region is CASRLQSFNTEAFF. In nucleotides, the CDR3 is TGTGCCAGCAGACTACAAAGCTTCAACACTGAAGCTTTCTTT.

The table lists this clonotype with many counts. The gene calls are TRBV12-3 or TRBV12-4 and TRBJ2-1, with TRBD2 matching over 7 bases. J lost 0 bases, V lost 5 bases, and 4 bases had no gene match. CDR3 length: 15 amino acids. Here the CDR3 DNA reads TGTGCCAGCAGTCCCCAGCGGGACTCCTACAATGAGCAGTTCTTC. The encoded protein is CASSPQRDSYNEQFF.

This clonotype occurred many times. The CDR3 region is CASSRGEVGSEQYF. CDR3 coding DNA: TGTGCCAGCAGTAGAGGGGAAGTGGGGTCCGAGCAGTACTTC. This chain connects TRBV12-3 or TRBV12-4 to TRBJ2-7; D may be TRBD1 or TRBD2 (5 bases each). The CDR3 length is 14 residues. With 5 bases removed from V and 6 bases from J, the gap between germline ends came to 17 bases.

This clonotype was detected many times. This chain links TRBV12-3 or TRBV12-4 with TRBJ2-3, with no clear D. The CDR3 has 14 amino acids. With 3 bases removed from V and 2 bases from J, the gap between germline ends came to 9 bases. The CDR3 protein is CASSFPILTDTQYF. The CDR3 coding sequence is TGTGCCAGCAGTTTCCCAATCCTCACAGATACGCAGTATTTT.

In this sample, this clonotype turned up many times. The chain combines TRBV20-1 with TRBJ2-1; tentatively, D is TRBD2 (6 bases). Trimming removed 0 bases from V and 6 bases from J, with 12 bases in between. Germline CDR1 and CDR2: DFQATT and SNEGSKA (reference sequence). The CDR3 covers 14 residues. CDR3 coding DNA: TGCAGTGCTAGAGATAGCGGCCGCTTCAATGAGCAGTTCTTC. Protein product: CSARDSGRFNEQFF.

The J gene is TRBJ2-4, the V gene TRBV21-1; the table names TRBD2, a call not compared with the DNA. TRBV21-1 has pseudogene status. This CDR3 is built from 20 residues. The CDR3 sequence: CASTHREGGGWVLAKNIQYF. In nucleotides, the CDR3 is TGTGCCAGCACCCATAGGGAGGGAGGAGGCTGGGTCCTAGCCAAAAACATTCAGTACTTC.

Many counts were recorded for this clonotype. The chain is built from TRBV5-6 and TRBJ2-7; 8 nucleotides match TRBD1. Unmatched junction bases numbered 3, after V lost 2 bases and J lost 2 bases. Germline-derived CDR1 and CDR2 are SGHDT and YYEEEE. CDR3 size: 14 residues. The CDR3: CASSFSGGPYEQYF. The CDR3 bases are TGTGCCAGCAGCTTTTCAGGGGGCCCCTACGAGCAGTACTTC. The variable domain in full, completed from reference TRBV5-6 and TRBJ2-7, reads DAGVTQSPTHLIKTRGQQVTLRCSPKSGHDTVSWYQQALGQGPQFIFQYYEEEERQRGNFPDRFSGHQFPNYSSELNVNALLLGDSALYLCASSFSGGPYEQYFGPGTRLTVT.

As concerns this clonotype: A read error likely explains this, since a far larger clone differs by one base. The J gene is TRBJ2-4, the V gene TRBV5-5, with 9 bases identical to TRBD2. This CDR3 has 16 residues. Germline CDR1 is SGHKS and CDR2 is YYEKEE (reference sequence). The V segment lost 5 bases and the J segment 13 bases; nucleotides outside the gene matches: 19. The CDR3: CASSPGGAGGYNEQYF. Here the CDR3 DNA reads TGTGCCAGCAGTCCAGGGGGAGCGGGGGGCTACAATGAGCAGTACTTC.

In this sample, this clonotype turned up many times. The rearrangement joins TRBV28 to TRBJ2-4; D may be TRBD1 (6 bases). Germline-derived CDR1 and CDR2 are MDHEN and SYDVKM. The CDR3 sequence is 15 residues long. V was trimmed by 5 bases and J by 0 bases, leaving 11 bases between them. The CDR3 protein is CASSQQGAAKNIQYF. CDR3 bases: TGTGCCAGCAGTCAACAGGGTGCAGCCAAAAACATTCAGTACTTC.

This clonotype has just a few counts. The chain is built from TRBV30 and TRBJ2-2; no definite D call. The CDR3 contains 12 residues. Germline V gene sequence: CDR1 GTSNPN, CDR2 SVGIG (reference sequence). The CDR3 region has the DNA TGTGCAACAATCCCCGGGACCGGGGAGCTGTTTTTT. Protein sequence: CATIPGTGELFF.

This clonotype was seen repeatedly, ten times or more. This chain links TRBV14 with TRBJ1-2; D is uncertain. CDR3 length equals 14 residues. V shed 2 bases and J shed 6 bases, with 13 bases lying between them. Germline CDR1 reads SGHDN; CDR2 reads FVKESK. The DNA for the CDR3 is TGTGCCAGCAGCCAATTCAGAAAAACGGATGGCTACACCTTC. Amino acid sequence: CASSQFRKTDGYTF.

This clonotype was seen ten or more times. The rearrangement uses TRBV5-1 and TRBJ2-5; TRBD2 is a possible D gene (6 bases). Trimming cost V 5 bases and J 6 bases, with 17 bases left between them. This CDR3 has 14 amino acids. Germline CDR1 and CDR2: SGHRS and YFSETQ. CDR3 amino acids: CASSNPSAWQTQYF. The CDR3, as DNA: TGCGCCAGCAGTAATCCTAGCGCTTGGCAGACCCAGTACTTC.